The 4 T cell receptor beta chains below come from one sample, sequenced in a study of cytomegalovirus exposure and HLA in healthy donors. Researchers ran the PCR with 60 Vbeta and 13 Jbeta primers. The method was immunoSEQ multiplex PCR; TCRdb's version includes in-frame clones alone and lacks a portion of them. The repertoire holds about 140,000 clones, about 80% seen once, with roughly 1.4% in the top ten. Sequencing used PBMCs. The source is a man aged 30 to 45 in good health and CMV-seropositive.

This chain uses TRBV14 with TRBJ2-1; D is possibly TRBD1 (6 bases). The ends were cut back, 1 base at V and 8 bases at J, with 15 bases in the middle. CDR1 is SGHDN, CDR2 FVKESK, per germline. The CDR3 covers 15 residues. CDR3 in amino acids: CASSQGVGARYEQFF. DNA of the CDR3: TGTGCCAGCAGCCAAGGAGTGGGGGCTCGGTATGAGCAGTTCTTC.

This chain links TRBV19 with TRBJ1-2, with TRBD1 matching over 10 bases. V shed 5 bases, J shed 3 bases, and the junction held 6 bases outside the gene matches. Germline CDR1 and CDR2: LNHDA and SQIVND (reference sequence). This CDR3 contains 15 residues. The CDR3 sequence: CASSPKTGGYYGYTF. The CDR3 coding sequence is TGTGCCAGTAGTCCCAAGACAGGGGGCTACTATGGCTACACCTTC.

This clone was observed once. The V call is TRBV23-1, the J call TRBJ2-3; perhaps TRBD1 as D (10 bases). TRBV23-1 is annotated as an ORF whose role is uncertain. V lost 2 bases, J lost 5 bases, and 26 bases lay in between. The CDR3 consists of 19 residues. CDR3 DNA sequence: TGCGCCAGCAGTCAACCGGGACAGGGGTTGACTAGCGGTCGAGATACGCAGTATTTT. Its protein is CASSQPGQGLTSGRDTQYF.

This chain's CDR3 is CASSLASGGTYNEQFF. Written as DNA, the CDR3 is TGTGCCAGCAGTTTGGCTAGCGGGGGTACCTACAATGAGCAGTTCTTC. V is TRBV28 and J is TRBJ2-1; 10 bases fit TRBD2. CDR3 length: 16 amino acids. Germline CDR1 MDHEN, CDR2 SYDVKM. Losses at the gene ends were 3 bases for V and 2 bases for J; bases not matched to a gene: 4. Full variable domain (outside the CDR3, taken from reference TRBV28 and TRBJ2-1): DVKVTQSSRYLVKRTGEKVFLECVQDMDHENMFWYRQDPGLGLRLIYFSYDVKMKEKGDIPEGYSVSREKKERFSLILESASTNQTSMYLCASSLASGGTYNEQFFGPGTRLTVL.